A selection of T cell receptor beta chains follows, all from one sample in a study of shared clonotypes between healthy human individuals. Only in-frame clones appear in the TCRdb table, and some are missing; sequencing was by immunoSEQ multiplex PCR. The sample includes hundreds of thousands of clones, approximately 95% of them seen just once. The sample comprised naive CD4+ T cells sorted from blood. The receptors were gathered from a young woman in good health. Each CDR3 is given with its conserved first and last residue. The D gene is left open where the match is weak. Clone size is given for some rows only: seen once, a few or many times, or a class if the clone is expanded.

V	J	size	D	CDR3	DNA
TRBV20-1	TRBJ2-5	.	.	CSAPGVETQYF	TGCAGTGCTCCAGGGGTGGAGACCCAGTACTTC
TRBV28	TRBJ1-3	.	.	CASSFGREGNTIYF	TGTGCCAGCAGTTTTGGTAGGGAAGGAAACACCATATATTTT
TRBV27	TRBJ1-1	.	.	CASRNLDRINTEAFF	TGTGCCAGCAGGAACTTAGACAGGATTAACACTGAAGCTTTCTTT
TRBV30	TRBJ2-6	.	.	CAWSREPLSGANVLTF	TGTGCCTGGAGTCGGGAGCCGCTCTCTGGGGCCAACGTCCTGACTTTC
TRBV5-4	TRBJ2-5	.	.	CASSRDLETQYF	TGTGCCAGCAGCCGGGATCTAGAGACCCAGTACTTC
TRBV5-1	TRBJ1-1	.	.	CASSLDLTEAFF	TGCGCCAGCAGCTTGGACCTTACTGAAGCTTTCTTT
TRBV4-1	TRBJ1-2	.	.	CASSQDGQYTF	TGCGCCAGCAGCCAAGATGGACAGTACACCTTC
TRBV10-3	TRBJ1-2	.	.	CAISGEGTTNYGYTF	TGTGCCATCAGTGGCGAGGGAACAACTAACTATGGCTACACCTTC
TRBV9	TRBJ2-7	.	TRBD2	CASSVPYNSGSLDEQYF	TGTGCCAGCAGCGTACCCTACAATAGCGGGAGTCTTGACGAGCAGTACTTC
TRBV2	TRBJ2-1	.	TRBD2	CASSGLAGGEFF	TGTGCCAGCAGTGGACTAGCGGGAGGAGAGTTCTTC
TRBV6-5	TRBJ2-7	.	.	CASSYDIVSHHYEQYF	TGTGCCAGCAGTTACGACATCGTTTCCCACCACTACGAGCAGTACTTC
TRBV28	TRBJ1-6	.	.	CASSGAHYNSPLHF	TGTGCCAGCAGTGGGGCGCACTATAATTCACCCCTCCACTTT
TRBV30	TRBJ1-2	.	.	CAWSGLYGYTF	TGTGCCTGGAGTGGTCTTTATGGCTACACCTTC
TRBV5-1	TRBJ2-3	once	TRBD2	CASSFGSGITDTQYF	TGCGCCAGCAGCTTTGGGAGCGGGATCACAGATACGCAGTATTTT
TRBV28	TRBJ2-3	.	.	CASSQLERSTDTQYF	TGTGCCAGCAGTCAACTGGAGCGTAGCACAGATACGCAGTATTTT
TRBV25-1	TRBJ2-1	.	.	CASSLTLDSNGEQFF	TGTGCCAGCAGTCTGACCCTGGACTCGAATGGTGAGCAGTTCTTC
TRBV5-5	TRBJ1-5	.	.	CASSLKSLGAVDQPQHF	TGTGCCAGCAGCTTAAAATCGTTGGGGGCGGTCGATCAGCCCCAGCATTTT
TRBV18	TRBJ2-7	.	.	CASSPGLGEQYF	TGTGCCAGCTCACCGGGACTTGGCGAGCAGTACTTC
TRBV28	TRBJ1-2	.	.	CASSWRNYGYTF	TGTGCCAGCAGTTGGAGGAACTATGGCTACACCTTC
TRBV18	TRBJ2-5	.	.	CASSPPVTGTQYF	TGTGCCAGCTCACCACCGGTTACTGGGACCCAGTACTTC
TRBV9	TRBJ2-7	.	.	CASSPRRGVTYEQYF	TGTGCCAGCAGCCCCCGGAGGGGGGTAACCTACGAGCAGTACTTC
TRBV6-5	TRBJ2-3	.	.	CASSYSAVGYTDTQYF	TGTGCCAGCAGTTACTCAGCGGTAGGGTACACAGATACGCAGTATTTT
TRBV28	TRBJ1-2	.	.	CASSSHPYGYTF	TGTGCCAGCAGTTCCCACCCTTATGGCTACACCTTC
TRBV9	TRBJ2-3	.	.	CASSVATGTVDTQYF	TGTGCCAGCAGCGTAGCTACGGGTACAGTTGATACGCAGTATTTT
TRBV6-5	TRBJ2-7	.	.	CASKISREWYEQYF	TGTGCCAGCAAGATAAGCCGGGAGTGGTACGAGCAGTACTTC